These 7 T cell receptor beta chains were all obtained from the same sample, sequenced in a study of shared clonotypes between healthy human individuals (dated by TCRdb to between 2020 and 2021). The library was generated by the immunoSEQ multiplex PCR assay. TCRdb re-hosts the immuneACCESS table, in-frame sequences only. Its copies lack some clones; in the studies checked, an unresolved V gene accounts for under half of them, and the cause for the rest is not known. The sample yields over 850,000 clones; about 84% were counted once. More than 0.5% of the sample lies in the top ten. Sequencing was carried out using memory CD4+ T cells from PBMCs. The cell subset or site label for this specimen denotes: CD45RA-negative fraction. The source of these receptors is a young man in good health. Some clones in this sample may be carry-over from other donors' samples.

This chain joins TRBV13 and TRBJ2-7, with 9 bases aligning to TRBD1. This CDR3 is built from 16 residues. CDR1 PRHDT and CDR2 FYEKMQ come from the germline V gene (reference sequence). V lost 5 bases and J lost 3; bases outside the gene matches: 11. The CDR3 here is CASSPTDRGKFYEQYF. DNA for the CDR3: TGTGCCAGCAGCCCAACGGACAGGGGAAAATTCTACGAGCAGTACTTC.

The gene calls are TRBV13 and TRBJ2-7; D remains ambiguous. The germline V gene encodes CDR1 PRHDT and CDR2 FYEKMQ (reference sequence). V was trimmed by 5 bases and J by 2 bases, leaving 13 bases between them. CDR3 length: 14 residues. In DNA, the CDR3 is TGTGCCAGCAGCCCTCGGACGGGCGCCTACGAGCAGTACTTC. It translates to CASSPRTGAYEQYF.

The chain couples TRBV6-6 to TRBJ1-5, with 7 bases matching TRBD1. V shed 6 bases, J shed 8 bases, and the junction held 10 bases outside the gene matches. The CDR3 sequence is 14 residues long. The germline CDR1 and CDR2 sequences are MNHNY and SVGAGI (reference sequence). Written as DNA, the CDR3 is TGTGCCAGCAGCCCTTCCAGGGGGGGAAAGCCCCAGCATTTT. Encoded protein: CASSPSRGGKPQHF.

This chain joins TRBV7-3 and TRBJ2-6; a possible D gene is TRBD1 (6 bases). V was clipped by 5 bases and J by 0 bases, with 17 bases between them. Germline V CDR1 and CDR2: SGHTA, FQGTGA. The CDR3 runs to 18 residues. Here the CDR3 DNA reads TGTGCCAGCAGCCCATCTACGGGACATATCTCTGGGGCCAACGTCCTGACTTTC. It specifies CASSPSTGHISGANVLTF. Supplemented by reference TRBV7-3 and TRBJ2-6, the full variable domain reads GAGVSQTPSNKVTEKGKYVELRCDPISGHTALYWYRQSLGQGPEFLIYFQGTGAADDSGLPNDRFFAVRPEGSVSTLKIQRTERGDSAVYLCASSPSTGHISGANVLTFGAGSRLTVL.

CDR3 in DNA: TGTGCCAGCAGTGAAAGGGGAAATACGCAGTATTTT. Protein product: CASSERGNTQYF. V gene TRBV2 combines with J gene TRBJ2-3, with D perhaps TRBD1 (5 bases). Trimming stripped 2 bases from V and 7 bases from J, with 7 bases between. CDR3 length: 12 residues. The germline V gene encodes CDR1 SNHLY and CDR2 FYNNEI.

This clone was recorded once. The chain is built from TRBV4-1 and TRBJ2-5; D is ambiguous. The germline V gene has CDR1 MGHRA and CDR2 YSYEKL. The CDR3 spans 15 residues. With 0 bases removed from V and 1 base from J, the gap between germline ends came to 9 bases. This CDR3 is CASSQDGRSQETQYF. The CDR3 nucleotides are TGCGCCAGCAGCCAAGACGGGCGGTCCCAAGAGACCCAGTACTTC.

The V gene is TRBV7-2, the J gene TRBJ1-2, with 7 bases identical to TRBD1. Germline CDR1 reads SGHTA; CDR2 reads FQGNSA. The CDR3 spans 16 residues. Trimming at V came to 1 base and at J to 0 bases, leaving 5 bases not matched to a gene. CDR3 in DNA: TGTGCCAGCAGCTTAGGTGGACAGGAAGCTAACTATGGCTACACCTTC. Its protein product is CASSLGGQEANYGYTF.